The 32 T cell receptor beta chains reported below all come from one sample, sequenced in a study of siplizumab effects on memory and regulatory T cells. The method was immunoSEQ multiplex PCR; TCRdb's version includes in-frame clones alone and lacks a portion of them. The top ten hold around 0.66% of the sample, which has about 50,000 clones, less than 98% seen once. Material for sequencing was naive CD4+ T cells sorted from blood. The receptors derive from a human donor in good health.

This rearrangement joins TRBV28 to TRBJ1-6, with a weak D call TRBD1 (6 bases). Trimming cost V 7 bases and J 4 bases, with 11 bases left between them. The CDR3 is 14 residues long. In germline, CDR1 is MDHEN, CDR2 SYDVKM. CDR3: CASKGGAYNSPLHF. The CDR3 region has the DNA TGTGCCAGCAAAGGGGGGGCATATAATTCACCCCTCCACTTT.

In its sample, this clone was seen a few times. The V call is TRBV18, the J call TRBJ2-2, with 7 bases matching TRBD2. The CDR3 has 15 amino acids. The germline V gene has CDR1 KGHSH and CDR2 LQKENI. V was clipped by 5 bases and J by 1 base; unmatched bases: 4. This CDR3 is CASSVLAVNTGELFF. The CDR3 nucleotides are TGTGCCAGCTCAGTCCTAGCGGTGAACACCGGGGAGCTGTTTTTT.

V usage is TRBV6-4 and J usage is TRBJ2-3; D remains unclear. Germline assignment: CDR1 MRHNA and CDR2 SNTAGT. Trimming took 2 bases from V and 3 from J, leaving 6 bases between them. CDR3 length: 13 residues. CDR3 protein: CASSDEKTDTQYF. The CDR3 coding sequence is TGTGCCAGCAGTGACGAAAAAACAGATACGCAGTATTTT.

CDR3 in DNA: TGTGCCAGCAGCCGAGAGGGAATCATGAACACTGAAGCTTTCTTT. It yields the protein CASSREGIMNTEAFF. The chain is built from TRBV6-5 and TRBJ1-1; D is unresolved. CDR3 length: 15 residues. The V gene lost 6 bases and the J gene lost 0 bases, with 14 bases spanning the gap. Germline loops: CDR1 MNHEY, CDR2 SVGAGI.

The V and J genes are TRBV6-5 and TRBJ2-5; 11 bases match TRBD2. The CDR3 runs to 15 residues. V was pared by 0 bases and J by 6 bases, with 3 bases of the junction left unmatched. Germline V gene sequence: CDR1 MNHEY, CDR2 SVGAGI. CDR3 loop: CASSYSSGRAQTQYF. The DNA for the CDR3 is TGTGCCAGCAGTTACTCTAGCGGGAGGGCCCAGACCCAGTACTTC.

This CDR3 reads CSAQDREQAFF. For the CDR3, the DNA is TGCAGTGCTCAAGACAGGGAACAGGCTTTCTTT. This chain uses TRBV20-1 with TRBJ1-1; 7 bases map to TRBD1. From germline, CDR1 is DFQATT and CDR2 SNEGSKA (reference sequence). This CDR3 contains 11 residues. V dropped 5 bases and J dropped 11; count of bases not matched to a gene: 8.

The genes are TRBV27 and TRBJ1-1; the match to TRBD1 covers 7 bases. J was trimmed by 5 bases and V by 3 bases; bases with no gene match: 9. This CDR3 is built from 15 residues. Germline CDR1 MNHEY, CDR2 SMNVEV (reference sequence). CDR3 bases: TGTGCCAGCAGTTTTCCCGACAGGGTGGGGACTGAAGCTTTCTTT. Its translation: CASSFPDRVGTEAFF.

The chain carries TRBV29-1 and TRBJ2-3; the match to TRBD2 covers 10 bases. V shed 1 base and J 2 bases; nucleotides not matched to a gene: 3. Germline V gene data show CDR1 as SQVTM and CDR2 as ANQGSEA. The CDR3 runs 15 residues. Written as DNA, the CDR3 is TGCAGCGTTGAAGCACTAGCGGGGTTCACAGATACGCAGTATTTT. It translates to CSVEALAGFTDTQYF.

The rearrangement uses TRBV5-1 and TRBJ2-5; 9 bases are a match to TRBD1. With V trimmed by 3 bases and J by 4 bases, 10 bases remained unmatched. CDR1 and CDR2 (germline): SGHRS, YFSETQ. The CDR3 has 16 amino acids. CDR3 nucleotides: TGCGCCAGCAGCTCCCGACAGGGGGTCGACGTAGAGACCCAGTACTTC. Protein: CASSSRQGVDVETQYF.

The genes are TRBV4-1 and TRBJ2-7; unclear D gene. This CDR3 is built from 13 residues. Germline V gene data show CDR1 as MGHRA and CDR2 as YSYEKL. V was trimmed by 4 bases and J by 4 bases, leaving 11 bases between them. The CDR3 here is CASSPVGKYEQYF. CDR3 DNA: TGCGCCAGCAGCCCCGTGGGCAAGTACGAGCAGTACTTC.

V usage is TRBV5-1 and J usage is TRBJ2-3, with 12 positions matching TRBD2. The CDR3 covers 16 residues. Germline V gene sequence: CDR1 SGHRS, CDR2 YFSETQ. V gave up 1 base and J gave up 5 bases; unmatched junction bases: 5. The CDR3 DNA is TGCGCCAGCAGCTTGCCTAGCGGGAGGGCCGGAGATACGCAGTATTTT. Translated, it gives CASSLPSGRAGDTQYF.

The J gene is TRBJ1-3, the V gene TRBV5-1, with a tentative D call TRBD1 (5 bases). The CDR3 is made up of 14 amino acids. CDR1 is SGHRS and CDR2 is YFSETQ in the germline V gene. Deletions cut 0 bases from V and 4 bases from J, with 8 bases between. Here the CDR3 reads CASSLAGRGNTIYF. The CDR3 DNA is TGCGCCAGCAGCTTGGCAGGGCGCGGAAACACCATATATTTT. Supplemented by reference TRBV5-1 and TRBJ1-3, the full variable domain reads KAGVTQTPRYLIKTRGQQVTLSCSPISGHRSVSWYQQTPGQGLQFLFEYFSETQRNKGNFPGRFSGRQFSNSRSEMNVSTLELGDSALYLCASSLAGRGNTIYFGEGSWLTVV.

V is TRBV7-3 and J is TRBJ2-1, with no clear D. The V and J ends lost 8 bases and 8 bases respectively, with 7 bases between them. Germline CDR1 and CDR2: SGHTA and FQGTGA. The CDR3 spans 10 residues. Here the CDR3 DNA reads TGTGCCAGCTTCATCGATGAGCAGTTCTTC. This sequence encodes CASFIDEQFF.

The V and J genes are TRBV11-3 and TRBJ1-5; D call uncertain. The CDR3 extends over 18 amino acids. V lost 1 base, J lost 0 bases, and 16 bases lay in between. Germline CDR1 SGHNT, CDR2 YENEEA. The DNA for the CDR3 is TGTGCCAGCAGCTTAGTGGGCTGGGTCAGTTATAGCAATCAGCCCCAGCATTTT. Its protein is CASSLVGWVSYSNQPQHF. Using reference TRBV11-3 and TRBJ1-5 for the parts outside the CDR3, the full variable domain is EAGVVQSPRYKIIEKKQPVAFWCNPISGHNTLYWYLQNLGQGPELLIRYENEEAVDDSQLPKDRFSAERLKGVDSTLKIQPAELGDSAVYLCASSLVGWVSYSNQPQHFGDGTRLSIL.

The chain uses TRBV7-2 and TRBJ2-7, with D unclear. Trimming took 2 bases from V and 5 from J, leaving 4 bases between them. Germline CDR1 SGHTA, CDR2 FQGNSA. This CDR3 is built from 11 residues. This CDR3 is CASSLSHEQYF. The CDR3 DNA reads TGTGCCAGCAGCTTATCCCACGAGCAGTACTTC.

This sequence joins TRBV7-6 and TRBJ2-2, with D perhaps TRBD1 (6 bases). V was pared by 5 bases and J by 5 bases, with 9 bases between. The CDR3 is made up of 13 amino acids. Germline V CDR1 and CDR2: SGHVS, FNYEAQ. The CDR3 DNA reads TGTGCCAGCAGCACTACAGGGACCGGGGAGCTGTTTTTT. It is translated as CASSTTGTGELFF.

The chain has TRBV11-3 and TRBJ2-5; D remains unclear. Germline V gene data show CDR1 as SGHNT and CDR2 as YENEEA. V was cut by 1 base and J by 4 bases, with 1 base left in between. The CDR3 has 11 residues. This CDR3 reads CASSLGETQYF. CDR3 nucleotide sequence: TGTGCCAGCAGCTTAGGAGAGACCCAGTACTTC. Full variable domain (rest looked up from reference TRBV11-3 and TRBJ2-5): EAGVVQSPRYKIIEKKQPVAFWCNPISGHNTLYWYLQNLGQGPELLIRYENEEAVDDSQLPKDRFSAERLKGVDSTLKIQPAELGDSAVYLCASSLGETQYFGPGTRLLVL.

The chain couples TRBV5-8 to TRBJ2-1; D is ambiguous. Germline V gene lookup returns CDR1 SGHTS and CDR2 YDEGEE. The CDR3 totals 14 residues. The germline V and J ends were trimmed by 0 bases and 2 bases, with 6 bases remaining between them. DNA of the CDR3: TGTGCCAGCAGCTTGGCCACCGCCTACAATGAGCAGTTCTTC. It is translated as CASSLATAYNEQFF.

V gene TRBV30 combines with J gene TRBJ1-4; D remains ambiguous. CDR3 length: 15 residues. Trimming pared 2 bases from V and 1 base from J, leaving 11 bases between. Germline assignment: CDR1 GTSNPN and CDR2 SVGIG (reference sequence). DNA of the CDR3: TGTGCCTGGAGTCCCATTCTAAAAACTAATGAAAAACTGTTTTTT. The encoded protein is CAWSPILKTNEKLFF.

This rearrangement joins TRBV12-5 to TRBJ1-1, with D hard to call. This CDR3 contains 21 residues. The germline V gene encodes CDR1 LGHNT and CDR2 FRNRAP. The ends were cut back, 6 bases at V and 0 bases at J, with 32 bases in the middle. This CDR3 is CASGPDPQAGPLRGVNTEAFF. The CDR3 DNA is TGTGCTAGTGGGCCCGACCCCCAAGCCGGGCCCTTGCGAGGTGTGAACACTGAAGCTTTCTTT.

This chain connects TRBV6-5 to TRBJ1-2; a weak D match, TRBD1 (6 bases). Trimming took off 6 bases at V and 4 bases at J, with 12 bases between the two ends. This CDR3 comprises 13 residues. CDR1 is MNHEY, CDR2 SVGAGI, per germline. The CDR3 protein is CASSNRVGYGYTF. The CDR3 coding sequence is TGTGCCAGCAGCAACAGGGTGGGCTATGGCTACACCTTC.

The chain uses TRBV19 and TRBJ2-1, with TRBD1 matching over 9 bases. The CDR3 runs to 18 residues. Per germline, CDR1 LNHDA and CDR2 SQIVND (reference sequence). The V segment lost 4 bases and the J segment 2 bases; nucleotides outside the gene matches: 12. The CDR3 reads CASSRVPAGTGTYNEQFF. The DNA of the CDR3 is TGTGCCAGTAGTAGGGTGCCGGCCGGGACAGGGACCTACAATGAGCAGTTCTTC.

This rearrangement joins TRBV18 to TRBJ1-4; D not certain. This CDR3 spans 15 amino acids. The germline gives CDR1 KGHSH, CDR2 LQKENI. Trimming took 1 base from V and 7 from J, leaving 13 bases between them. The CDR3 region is CASSPLPTGGEKLFF. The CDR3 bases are TGTGCCAGCTCACCACTCCCGACCGGAGGTGAAAAACTGTTTTTT.

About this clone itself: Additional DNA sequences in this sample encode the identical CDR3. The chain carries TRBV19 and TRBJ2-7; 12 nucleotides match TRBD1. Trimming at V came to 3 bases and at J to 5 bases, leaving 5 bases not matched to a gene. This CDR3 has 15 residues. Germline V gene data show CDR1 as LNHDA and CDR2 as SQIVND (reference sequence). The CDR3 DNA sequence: TGTGCCAGTAGTATTAAGAGGGACAGGGGGCACGAGCAGTACTTC. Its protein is CASSIKRDRGHEQYF.

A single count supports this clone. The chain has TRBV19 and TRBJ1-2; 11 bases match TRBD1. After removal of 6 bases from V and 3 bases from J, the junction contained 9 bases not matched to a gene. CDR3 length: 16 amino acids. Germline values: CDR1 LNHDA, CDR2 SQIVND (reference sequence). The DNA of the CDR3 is TGTGCCAGTAGCCGGACAGGGGGCGCAATAGACTATGGCTACACCTTC. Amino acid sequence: CASSRTGGAIDYGYTF. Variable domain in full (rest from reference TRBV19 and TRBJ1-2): DGGITQSPKYLFRKEGQNVTLSCEQNLNHDAMYWYRQDPGQGLRLIYYSQIVNDFQKGDIAEGYSVSREKKESFPLTVTSAQKNPTAFYLCASSRTGGAIDYGYTFGSGTRLTVV.

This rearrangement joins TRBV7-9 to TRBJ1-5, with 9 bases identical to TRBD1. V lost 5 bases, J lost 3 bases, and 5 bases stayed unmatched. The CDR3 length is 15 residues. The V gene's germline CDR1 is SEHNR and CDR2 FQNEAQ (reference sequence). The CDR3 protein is CASSLGTGLNQPQHF. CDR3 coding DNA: TGTGCCAGCAGCCTAGGGACAGGGCTCAATCAGCCCCAGCATTTT.

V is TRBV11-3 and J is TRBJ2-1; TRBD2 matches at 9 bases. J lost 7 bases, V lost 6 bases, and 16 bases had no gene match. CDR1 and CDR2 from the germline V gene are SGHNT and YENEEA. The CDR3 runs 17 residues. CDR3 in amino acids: CASSHPGAGGPENEQFF. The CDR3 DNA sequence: TGTGCCAGCAGTCACCCCGGGGCGGGAGGGCCGGAGAATGAGCAGTTCTTC.

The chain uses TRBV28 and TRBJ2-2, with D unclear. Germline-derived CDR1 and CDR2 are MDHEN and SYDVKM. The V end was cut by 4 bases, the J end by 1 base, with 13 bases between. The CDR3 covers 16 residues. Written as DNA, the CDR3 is TGTGCCAGCAGTTCCAGACCGCCTCGGAACACCGGGGAGCTGTTTTTT. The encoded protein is CASSSRPPRNTGELFF.

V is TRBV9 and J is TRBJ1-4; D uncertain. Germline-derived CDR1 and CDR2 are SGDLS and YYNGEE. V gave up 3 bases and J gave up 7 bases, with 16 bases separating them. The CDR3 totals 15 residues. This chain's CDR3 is CASSASPREGEKLFF. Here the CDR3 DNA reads TGTGCCAGCAGCGCTAGCCCCCGGGAAGGTGAAAAACTGTTTTTT.

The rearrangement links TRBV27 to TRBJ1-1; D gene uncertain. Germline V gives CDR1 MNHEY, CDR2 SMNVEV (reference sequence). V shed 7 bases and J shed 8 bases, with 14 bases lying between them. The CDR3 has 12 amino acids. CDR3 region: CASTPGRGEAFF. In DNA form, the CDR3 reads TGTGCCAGCACCCCCGGGCGGGGAGAAGCTTTCTTT.

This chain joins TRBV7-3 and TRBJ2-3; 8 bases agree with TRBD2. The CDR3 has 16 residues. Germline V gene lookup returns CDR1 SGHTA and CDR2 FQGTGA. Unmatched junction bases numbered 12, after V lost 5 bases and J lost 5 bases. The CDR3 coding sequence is TGTGCCAGCAGCCAAGGACTAGCAACCGGACGAGATACGCAGTATTTT. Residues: CASSQGLATGRDTQYF.

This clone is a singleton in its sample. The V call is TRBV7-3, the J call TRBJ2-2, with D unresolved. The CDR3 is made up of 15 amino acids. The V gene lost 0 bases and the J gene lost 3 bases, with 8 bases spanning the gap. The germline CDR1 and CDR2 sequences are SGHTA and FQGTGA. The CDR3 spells CASSLTFRDTGELFF. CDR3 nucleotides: TGTGCCAGCAGCTTAACGTTTAGGGACACCGGGGAGCTGTTTTTT.